One T cell receptor (beta chain) is described in this entry. The sample originates from a study of blood T cell repertoires in COVID-19. Study-wide background: Collection of acute and convalescent COVID-19 samples took place in the United States, Italy and Spain. The cDNA or gDNA used as material had been derived from T cells, B-cell-depleted T cells, or PBMCs.

The CDR3 spans 14 residues. Trimming pared 1 base from V and 7 bases from J, leaving 13 bases between. Germline CDR1 is SGHTA and CDR2 is FQGTGA. Sequenced by immunoSEQ multiplex PCR; TCRdb stores in-frame clones only, minus some. The sample lists fewer than 400,000 clones; roughly 85% were seen once. The sequence was collected from a woman aged 18 to 35 with acute or convalescent COVID-19. This sequence joins TRBV7-3 and TRBJ1-1; D might be TRBD1 (6 bases). The sample taken for sequencing was peripheral blood. The CDR3 coding sequence is TGTGCCAGCAGCTTAAATGTAAGGGGGGGTGAAGCTTTCTTT. Encoded protein: CASSLNVRGGEAFF.